This paragraph covers one T cell receptor (beta chain) sequence. The antigen is not known. This may arise from a read error, as a much more abundant clone is one base away. These data originate in a study of blood T cells in healthy people across ages. General study results and limits: Diversity figures based on one million T cells were deemed too low.

The germline CDR1 and CDR2 sequences are SGHTA and FQGNSA. The CDR3 sequence is 15 residues long. A J-beta primer mix and a sample-barcoded 5' primer were used in a second PCR of about 7 to 12 cycles. Any given sample supplied a minimum of 2.5 million CDR3-containing paired-end reads. MiXCR was run by TCRdb on the 5' RACE reads, yielding one entry per CDR3 protein. This table has about 680,000 distinct CDR3 sequences, about 52% appearing once. The source of this sequence is a woman between 55 and 75 years old in good health. This chain connects TRBV7-2 to TRBJ2-5; 8 nucleotides match TRBD2. Sequencing input: blood. CDR3 sequence (DNA): TGTGCCAGCAGCTTACGGGCGGGAGGAGTGGAGACCCGGTACTTC. Translation: CASSLRAGGVETRYF. Full variable domain (rest looked up from reference TRBV7-2 and TRBJ2-5): GAGVSQSPSNKVTEKGKDVELRCDPISGHTALYWYRQSLGQGLEFLIYFQGNSAPDKSGLPSDRFSAERTGGSVSTLTIQRTQQEDSAVYLCASSLRAGGVETRYFGPGTRLLVL.